This T cell receptor (beta chain) came from a study of persistence of HIV-infected CD4 T cells. This was the immunoSEQ version 4 assay in survey mode. Repertoires were generated with immunoSEQ multiplex PCR, while TCRdb's copy carries only in-frame clones and drops some. The sample contains more than 30,000 clones, roughly four fifths of which appear only once. Overlapping HIV-1 Gag 15-mer peptides at 0.95 to 1 ug per peptide per mL were used. Memory cells lacking CD40L and CD69 with high CD45RO were sorted. Donors had undetectable plasma HIV-1 RNA, under 50 copies/mL, for 4+ years. Study results and limitations: CMV- and Gag-responding cells had lower TCRbeta richness than CD3/CD28-responding cells.

The germline V and J ends were trimmed by 9 bases and 3 bases, with 18 bases remaining between them. This CDR3 has 14 residues. From germline, CDR1 is LNHDA and CDR2 SQIVND (reference sequence). As regards this clone: Its antigen is not identified.

The sequence derives from an adult woman with HIV who was CMV-seropositive. This material consisted of CD4+ T cells sorted from PBMCs after 18-hour stimulation, taken from a patient who received antiretroviral therapy. The chain couples TRBV19 to TRBJ2-7; possibly TRBD1 for D (7 bases). The CDR3 is CASARGDSLYEQYF. The CDR3 nucleotides are TGTGCCAGCGCTAGGGGGGACAGTCTCTACGAGCAGTACTTC.